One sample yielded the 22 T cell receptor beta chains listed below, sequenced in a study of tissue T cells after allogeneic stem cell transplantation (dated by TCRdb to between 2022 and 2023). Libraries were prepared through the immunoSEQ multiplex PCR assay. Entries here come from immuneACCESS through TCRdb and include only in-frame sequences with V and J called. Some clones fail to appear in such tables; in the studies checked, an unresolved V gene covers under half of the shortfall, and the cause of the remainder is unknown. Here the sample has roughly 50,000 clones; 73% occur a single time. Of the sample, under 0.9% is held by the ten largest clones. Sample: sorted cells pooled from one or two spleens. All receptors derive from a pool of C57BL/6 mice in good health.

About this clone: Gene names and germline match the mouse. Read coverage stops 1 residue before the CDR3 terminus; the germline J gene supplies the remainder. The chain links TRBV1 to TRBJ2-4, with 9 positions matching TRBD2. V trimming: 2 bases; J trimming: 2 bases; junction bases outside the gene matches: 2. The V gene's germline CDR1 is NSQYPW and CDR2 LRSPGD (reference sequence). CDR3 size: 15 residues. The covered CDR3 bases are TGCACCTGCAGTGCAAACTGGGGGGTTCAAAACACCTTGTAC. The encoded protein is CTCSANWGVQNTLY. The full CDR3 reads CTCSANWGVQNTLYF.

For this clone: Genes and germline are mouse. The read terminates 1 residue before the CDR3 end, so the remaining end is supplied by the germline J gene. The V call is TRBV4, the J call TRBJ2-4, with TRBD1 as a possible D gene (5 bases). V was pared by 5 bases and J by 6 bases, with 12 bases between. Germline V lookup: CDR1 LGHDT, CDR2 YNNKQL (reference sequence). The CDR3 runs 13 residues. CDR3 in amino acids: CASSLRVGNTLYF. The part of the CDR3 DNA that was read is TGTGCCAGCAGCCTCAGGGTCGGGAACACCTTGTAC.

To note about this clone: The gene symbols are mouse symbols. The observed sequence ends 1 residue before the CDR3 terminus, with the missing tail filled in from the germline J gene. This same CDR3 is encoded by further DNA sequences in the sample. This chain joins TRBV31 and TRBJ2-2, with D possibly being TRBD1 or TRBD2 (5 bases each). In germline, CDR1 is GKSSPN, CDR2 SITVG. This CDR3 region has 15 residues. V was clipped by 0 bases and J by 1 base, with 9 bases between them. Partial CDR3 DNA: TGTGCCTGGAGTCTAGCCGGGGGAAACACCGGGCAGCTCTAC. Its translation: CAWSLAGGNTGQLY. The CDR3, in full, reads CAWSLAGGNTGQLYF.

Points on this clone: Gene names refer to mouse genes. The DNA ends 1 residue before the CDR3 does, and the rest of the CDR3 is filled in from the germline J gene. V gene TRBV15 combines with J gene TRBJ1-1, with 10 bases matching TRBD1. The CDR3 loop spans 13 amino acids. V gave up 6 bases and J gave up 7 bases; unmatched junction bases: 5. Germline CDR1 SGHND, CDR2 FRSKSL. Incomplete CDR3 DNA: TGTGCCAGCAGGTCGACAGGGGGCGGAGAAGTCTTC. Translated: CASRSTGGGEVF. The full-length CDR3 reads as CASRSTGGGEVFF.

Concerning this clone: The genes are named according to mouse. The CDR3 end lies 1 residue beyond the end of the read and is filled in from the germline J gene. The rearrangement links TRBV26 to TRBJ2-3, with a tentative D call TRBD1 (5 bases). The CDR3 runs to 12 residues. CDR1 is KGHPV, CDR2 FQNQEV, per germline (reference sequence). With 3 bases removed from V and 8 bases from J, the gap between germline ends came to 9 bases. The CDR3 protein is CASSLRDGTLYF. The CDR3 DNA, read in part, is TGTGCCAGCAGTCTCAGGGATGGAACGCTGTAT.

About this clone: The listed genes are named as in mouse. The CDR3 protein is CASSDARSTGQLYF. The CDR3 bases that were read are TGTGCCAGCAGTGATGCCCGGTCCACCGGGCAGCTCTAC. This chain uses TRBV13-1 with TRBJ2-2; D remains ambiguous. The read finishes 1 residue shy of the CDR3 end, and the germline J gene is used to complete it. The length of the CDR3 is 14 residues. The germline CDR1 and CDR2 sequences are NSHNY and SYGAGN. Trimming took off 0 bases at V and 4 bases at J, with 7 bases between the two ends.

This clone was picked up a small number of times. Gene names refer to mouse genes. The sequenced CDR3 bases are TGTGCCAGCAGTAAGACTGGATATGAACAGTAC. Encoded protein: CASSKTGYEQY. In full, the CDR3 is CASSKTGYEQYF. The genes are TRBV19 and TRBJ2-7; a possible D gene is TRBD2 (6 bases). Sequencing ends 1 residue short of the CDR3 end; the germline J gene provides the rest. From germline, CDR1 is FNHDT and CDR2 SITEND (reference sequence). The length of the CDR3 is 12 residues. Deletions cut 3 bases from V and 4 bases from J, with 8 bases between.

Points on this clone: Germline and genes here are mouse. The sequenced part of the CDR3 DNA is TGTGCCAGCAGCCCCTGGGGGTACCAAAACACCTTGTAC. Its translation: CASSPWGYQNTLY. The whole CDR3 region reads CASSPWGYQNTLYF. The chain carries TRBV5 and TRBJ2-4; 7 positions match TRBD2. The observed sequence ends 1 residue before the CDR3 terminus, with the missing tail filled in from the germline J gene. The CDR3 has 14 amino acids. Trimming removed 4 bases from V and 3 bases from J; junction bases left unmatched: 4. Germline V CDR1 and CDR2: LGHNA, YNLKQL (reference sequence).

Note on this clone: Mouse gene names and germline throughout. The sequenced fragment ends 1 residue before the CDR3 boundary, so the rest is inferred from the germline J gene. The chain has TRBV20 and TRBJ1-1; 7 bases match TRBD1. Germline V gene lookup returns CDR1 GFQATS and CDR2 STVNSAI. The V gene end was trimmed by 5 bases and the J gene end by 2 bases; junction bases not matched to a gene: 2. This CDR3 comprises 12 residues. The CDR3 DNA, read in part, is TGTGGTGCTGCAGGGGGTAACACAGAAGTCTTC. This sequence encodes CGAAGGNTEVF. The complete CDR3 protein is CGAAGGNTEVFF. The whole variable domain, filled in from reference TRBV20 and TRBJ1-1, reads GALVYQYPRRTICKSGTSMRMECQAVGFQATSVAWYRQSPQKTFELIALSTVNSAIKYEQNFTQEKFPISHPNLSFSSMTVLNAYLEDRGLYLCGAAGGNTEVFFGKGTRLTVV.

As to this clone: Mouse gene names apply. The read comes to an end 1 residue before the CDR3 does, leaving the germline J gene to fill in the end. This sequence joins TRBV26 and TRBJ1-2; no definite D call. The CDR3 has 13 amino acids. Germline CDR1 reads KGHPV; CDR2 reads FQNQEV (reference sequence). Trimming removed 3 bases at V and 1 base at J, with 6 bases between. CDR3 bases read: TGTGCCAGCAGTCTTCAGGAAAACTCCGACTACACC. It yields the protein CASSLQENSDYT. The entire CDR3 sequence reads CASSLQENSDYTF.

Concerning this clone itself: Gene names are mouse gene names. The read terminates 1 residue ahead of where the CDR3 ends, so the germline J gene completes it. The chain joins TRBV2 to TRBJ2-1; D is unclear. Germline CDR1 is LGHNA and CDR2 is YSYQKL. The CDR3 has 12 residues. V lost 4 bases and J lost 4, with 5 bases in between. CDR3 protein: CASSPQYAEQFF. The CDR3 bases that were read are TGTGCCAGCAGCCCACAATATGCTGAGCAGTTC.

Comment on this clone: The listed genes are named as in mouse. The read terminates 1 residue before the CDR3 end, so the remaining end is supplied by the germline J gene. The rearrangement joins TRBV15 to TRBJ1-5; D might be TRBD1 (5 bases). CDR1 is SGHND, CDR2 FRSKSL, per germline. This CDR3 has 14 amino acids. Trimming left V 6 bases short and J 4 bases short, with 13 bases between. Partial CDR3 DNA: TGTGCCAGCAGCCCCGCGGGGGAGAACCAGGCTCCGCTT. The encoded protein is CASSPAGENQAPL. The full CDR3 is CASSPAGENQAPLF. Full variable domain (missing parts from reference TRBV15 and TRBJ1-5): DAGVTQTPRHEVAEKGQTIILKCEPVSGHNDLFWYRQTKIQGLELLSYFRSKSLMEDGGAFKDRFKAEMLNSSFSTLKIQPTEPKDSAVYLCASSPAGENQAPLFGEGTRLSVL.

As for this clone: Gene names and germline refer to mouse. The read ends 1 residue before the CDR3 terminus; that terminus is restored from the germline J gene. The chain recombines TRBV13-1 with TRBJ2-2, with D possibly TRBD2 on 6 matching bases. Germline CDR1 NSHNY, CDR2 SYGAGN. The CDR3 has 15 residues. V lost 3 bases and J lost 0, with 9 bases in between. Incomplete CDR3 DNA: TGTGCCAGCAGTGGGACTGCCGCAAACACCGGGCAGCTCTAC. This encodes CASSGTAANTGQLY. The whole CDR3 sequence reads CASSGTAANTGQLYF.

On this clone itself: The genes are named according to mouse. The covered CDR3 bases are TGTGCAAGCGGACAGCTAATTTCCAACGAAAGATTATTT. Translating gives CASGQLISNERLF. The CDR3 in its entirety is CASGQLISNERLFF. The chain combines TRBV16 with TRBJ1-4, with D maybe TRBD1 (6 bases). Coverage ceases 1 residue before the CDR3 finishes, and the germline J gene fills in the end. With 8 bases removed from V and 0 bases from J, the gap between germline ends came to 10 bases. This CDR3 contains 14 residues. Per the germline V gene, CDR1 is SGHSA and CDR2 is FRNQAP.

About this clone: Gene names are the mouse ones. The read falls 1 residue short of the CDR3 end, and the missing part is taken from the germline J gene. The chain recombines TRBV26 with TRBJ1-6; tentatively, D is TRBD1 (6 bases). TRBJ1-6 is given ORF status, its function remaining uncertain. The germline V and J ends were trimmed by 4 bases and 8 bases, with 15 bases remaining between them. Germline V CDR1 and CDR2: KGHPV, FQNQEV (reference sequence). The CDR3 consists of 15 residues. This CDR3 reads CASSPRRGRDSPLYF. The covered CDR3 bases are TGTGCCAGCAGTCCCCGGAGGGGGAGAGATTCGCCCCTCTAC.

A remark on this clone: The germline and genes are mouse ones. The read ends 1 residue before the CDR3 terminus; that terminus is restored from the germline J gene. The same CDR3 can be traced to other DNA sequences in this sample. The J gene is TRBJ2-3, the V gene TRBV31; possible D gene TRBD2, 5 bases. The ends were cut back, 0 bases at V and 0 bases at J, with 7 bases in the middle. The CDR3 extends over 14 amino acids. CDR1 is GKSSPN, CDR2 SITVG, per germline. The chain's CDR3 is CAWSLWGSAETLYF. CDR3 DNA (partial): TGTGCCTGGAGTCTATGGGGTAGTGCAGAAACGCTGTAT.

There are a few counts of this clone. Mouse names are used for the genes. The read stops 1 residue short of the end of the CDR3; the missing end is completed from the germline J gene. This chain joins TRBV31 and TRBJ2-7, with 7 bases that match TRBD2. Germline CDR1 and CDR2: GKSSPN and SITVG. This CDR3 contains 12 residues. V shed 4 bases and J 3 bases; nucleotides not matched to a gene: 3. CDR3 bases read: TGTGCCTGGACGACTGGGCTCTATGAACAGTAC. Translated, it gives CAWTTGLYEQY. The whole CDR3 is CAWTTGLYEQYF.

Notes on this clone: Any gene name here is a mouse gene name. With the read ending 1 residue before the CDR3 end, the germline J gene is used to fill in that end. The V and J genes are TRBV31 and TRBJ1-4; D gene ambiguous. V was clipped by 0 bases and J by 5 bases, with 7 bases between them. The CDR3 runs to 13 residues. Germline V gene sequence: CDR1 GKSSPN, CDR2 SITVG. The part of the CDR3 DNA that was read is TGTGCCTGGAGTCTAGGCAAAAACGAAAGATTATTT. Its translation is CAWSLGKNERLF. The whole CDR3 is CAWSLGKNERLFF.

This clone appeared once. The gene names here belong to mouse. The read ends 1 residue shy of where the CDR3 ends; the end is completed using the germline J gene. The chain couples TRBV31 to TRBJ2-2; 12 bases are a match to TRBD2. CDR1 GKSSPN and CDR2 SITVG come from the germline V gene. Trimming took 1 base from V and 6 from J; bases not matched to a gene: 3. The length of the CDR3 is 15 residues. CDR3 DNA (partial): TGTGCCTGGAGTCGTCGGGACTGGGGGGCCGGGCAGCTCTAC. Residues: CAWSRRDWGAGQLY. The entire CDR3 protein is CAWSRRDWGAGQLYF. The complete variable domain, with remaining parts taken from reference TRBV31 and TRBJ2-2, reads AQTIHQWPVAEIKAVGSPLSLGCTIKGKSSPNLYWYWQATGGTLQQLFYSITVGQVESVVQLNLSASRPKDDQFILSTEKLLLSHSGFYLCAWSRRDWGAGQLYFGEGSKLTVL.

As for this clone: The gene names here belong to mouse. The CDR3 region is CASSLSQGNTGQLYF. The CDR3 DNA, read in part, is TGTGCCAGCAGCTTAAGTCAGGGAAACACCGGGCAGCTCTAC. This chain uses TRBV4 with TRBJ2-2, with a weak D call TRBD1 (5 bases). Coverage ceases 1 residue before the CDR3 finishes, and the germline J gene fills in the end. Per germline, CDR1 LGHDT and CDR2 YNNKQL (reference sequence). Trimming pared 4 bases from V and 1 base from J, leaving 10 bases between. CDR3 length: 15 residues.

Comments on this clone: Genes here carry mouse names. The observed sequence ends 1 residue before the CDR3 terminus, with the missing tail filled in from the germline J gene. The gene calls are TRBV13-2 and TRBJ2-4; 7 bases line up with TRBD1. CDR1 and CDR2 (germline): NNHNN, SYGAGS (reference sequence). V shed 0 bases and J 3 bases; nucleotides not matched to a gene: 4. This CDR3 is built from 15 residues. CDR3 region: CASGDAKTGQNTLYF. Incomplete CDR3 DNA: TGTGCCAGCGGTGATGCAAAGACAGGGCAAAACACCTTGTAC.

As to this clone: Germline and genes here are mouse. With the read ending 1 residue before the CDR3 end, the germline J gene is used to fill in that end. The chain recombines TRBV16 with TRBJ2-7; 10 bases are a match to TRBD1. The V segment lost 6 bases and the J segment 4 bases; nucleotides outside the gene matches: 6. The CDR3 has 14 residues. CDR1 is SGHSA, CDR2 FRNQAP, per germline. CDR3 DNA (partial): TGTGCAAGCAGTCCCGGGACAGGGGTTTATGAACAGTAC. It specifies CASSPGTGVYEQY. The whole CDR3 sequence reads CASSPGTGVYEQYF.